This T cell receptor beta chain was identified in a study of T cell repertoires in cytomegalovirus infection (dated by TCRdb to between 2018 and 2020). About the study as a whole: Alongside well-studied HLA-B-restricted epitopes, the peptide stimulations were aimed at recently identified HLA-C-restricted CMV epitopes, whose presentation resists viral immunomodulation. Because public TCR beta signatures pointed to carriage of CMV infection together with the matching HLA type, the HLA type of each donor mattered for the analysis.

In the paper's terms, the treatment or condition label means: in vitro stimulation with specific CMV peptide epitopes to enrich CMV-specific T cells. V is trimmed back by 6 bases and J by 9 bases, and the junction contains 8 bases that no gene match accounts for. For CDR1 and CDR2, the germline V gene lists SGHVS and FQNEAQ. From cysteine to phenylalanine, the CDR3 is 13 amino acids long. The kept DNA is CDR3 alone, 39 bases in frame from the first base. TCRdb shows the sequencer as Illumina HiSeq 1500. TCRdb itself trimmed the public reads at Q25 with fastp, ran MiXCR and retained productive beta chains. Each entry merges the rows of one CDR3 protein and shows their most common DNA and genes. This sample lists nearly 700,000 distinct CDR3 sequences; around 31% were detected once. The ten largest clones take up around a sixth of the sample. Broader findings and caveats from the paper: Carriers of CMV infection plus the relevant HLA type were discriminated by the cumulative frequency of public TCR beta family members in the study cohort and in an independent 352-donor cohort. The ex vivo response was dominated by HLA-C-restricted CMV-specific TCR beta clonotypes, which also provided the single most frequent clonotype in two of eight donors.

With regard to this clonotype: Its antigen is currently not known. No base quality values were provided; no much bigger clone lies one nucleotide off.

The clonotype comes from a human donor in good health (CMV status not recorded). Some clones in this sample may be carry-over from other donors' samples. Specimen: cultured PBMCs, collected from culture after CMV antigen stimulation. Rearrangement joined TRBV7-8 to TRBJ2-1, and TRBD2 aligns with 7 junction nucleotides. The CDR3 sequence is CASSRKGLVEQFF. The DNA is as follows: TGTGCCAGCAGTAGAAAAGGACTAGTTGAGCAGTTCTTC.